This T cell receptor (beta chain) is from a study of T-cell reconstitution after alpha-beta-depleted transplantation in children. Many counts were recorded for this clonotype. Its antigen is unknown. This CDR3 has 15 residues. Trimming took 4 bases from V and 3 from J, leaving 12 bases between them. TCRbeta library preparation incorporated unique molecular identifiers. MiXCR was run by TCRdb on the PCR reads, yielding one entry per CDR3 protein. The table lists under 750,000 distinct CDR3 sequences, about 21% of them singletons. The study, taken as a whole, reports: Surviving recipient T cells and intrathymic progenitors accounted for some patients' high TCRbeta diversity at day 60. Expanded clones from the graft, numbering several hundred, reportedly supplied alpha-beta T cells about two months after transplant. It was newly produced T cells that mostly accounted for T-cell counts and diversity one year after transplant.

This sequence joins TRBV12-3 or TRBV12-4 and TRBJ2-2; no reliable D call. The material sequenced was PBMCs, mostly from graft donor cells, taken 360 days after TCRalphabeta/CD19-depleted stem cell transplant. The sequence derives from a boy less than two years old who had a stem cell transplant for acute myeloid leukemia, so the T cells may come from the graft donor. The CDR3: CASSSSAFYTGELFF. CDR3 DNA sequence: TGTGCCAGCAGTTCGAGTGCTTTCTACACCGGGGAGCTGTTTTTT.